This entry is about one T cell receptor (beta chain). Its antigen is undetermined. The data are from a study of cytomegalovirus exposure and HLA in healthy donors. General study results and limits: When a later analysis compared HLA-associated TCR beta chains with equally common others, the HLA-associated chains turned out to be more clonally expanded and to have lower generation probabilities.

Germline V lookup: CDR1 SGHNT, CDR2 YENEEA. The CDR3 totals 13 residues. Trimming cost V 1 base and J 9 bases; bases outside gene matches: 3. PCR involved 60 Vbeta and 13 Jbeta primers. Data came from immunoSEQ multiplex PCR; TCRdb stores just in-frame clones and leaves some out. Of over 150,000 clones in the sample, approximately 80% were seen once. Sequenced material: PBMCs. This chain connects TRBV11-3 to TRBJ2-1; 7 bases line up with TRBD2. This receptor was identified in a woman aged 50 to 65 in good health and CMV-seronegative. CDR3 nucleotide sequence: TGTGCCAGCAGCTTAGCGGGGGGATTTGAGCAGTTCTTC. Translating gives CASSLAGGFEQFF.